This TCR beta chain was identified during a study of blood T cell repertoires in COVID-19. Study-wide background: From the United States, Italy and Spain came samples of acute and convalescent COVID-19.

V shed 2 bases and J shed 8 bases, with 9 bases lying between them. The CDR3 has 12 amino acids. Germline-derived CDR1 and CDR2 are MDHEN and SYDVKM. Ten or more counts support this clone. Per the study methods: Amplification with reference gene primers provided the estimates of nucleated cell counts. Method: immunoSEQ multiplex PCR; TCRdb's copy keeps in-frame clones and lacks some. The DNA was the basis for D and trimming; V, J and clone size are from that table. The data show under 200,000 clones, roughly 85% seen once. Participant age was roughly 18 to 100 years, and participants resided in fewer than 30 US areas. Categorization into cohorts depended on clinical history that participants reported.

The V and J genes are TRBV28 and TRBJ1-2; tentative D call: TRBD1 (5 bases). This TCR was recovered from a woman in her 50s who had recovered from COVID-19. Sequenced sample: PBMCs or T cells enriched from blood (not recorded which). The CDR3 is CASSLVRAGYTF. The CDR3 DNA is TGTGCCAGCAGTTTAGTCAGGGCAGGCTACACCTTC.